This T cell receptor beta chain was sequenced during a study of cytomegalovirus exposure and HLA in healthy donors. Germline V lookup: CDR1 LNHDA, CDR2 SQIVND (reference sequence). V was pared by 2 bases and J by 2 bases, with 12 bases between. This CDR3 is 15 amino acids long. The PCR ran on 60 Vbeta and 13 Jbeta primers. Sequencing was performed with immunoSEQ multiplex PCR; in TCRdb, only in-frame clones are kept and a portion is missing. Here the sample spans about 160,000 clones, around 78% being singletons. The rearrangement uses TRBV19 and TRBJ1-2, with D tentatively TRBD1 (5 bases). The sequence came from a woman between 40 and 55 years old in good health and CMV-seronegative. What was sequenced was PBMCs. CDR3 amino acids: CASSISQGLNYGYTF. As DNA, the CDR3 is TGTGCCAGTAGTATATCCCAGGGTTTGAACTATGGCTACACCTTC.